This T cell receptor (beta chain) was identified during a study of shared clonotypes between healthy human individuals. The length of the CDR3 is 15 residues. V lost 2 bases and J lost 4; bases outside the gene matches: 10. Germline V gene lookup returns CDR1 GTSNPN and CDR2 SVGIG (reference sequence). With regard to this clone: Its specificity is not known.

Libraries were prepared by immunoSEQ multiplex PCR; TCRdb keeps only in-frame clonotypes and omits some of them. This table has around 2.1 million clones, 95% appearing once. General study results and limits: On the whole, naive subsets had larger estimated richness than memory subsets had.

All donors were Caucasian adults living in Nashville, Tennessee. The receptor was derived from a man younger than 35 in good health. The sequenced sample was naive CD4+ T cells sorted from blood. Subset: CD45RA+ positively selected. The rearrangement links TRBV30 to TRBJ1-2; 7 bases line up with TRBD1. CDR3 residues: CAWSISGQPFYGYTF. In DNA, the CDR3 is TGTGCCTGGAGTATATCGGGACAGCCCTTCTATGGCTACACCTTC.